These T cell receptor beta chains were read from a single sample in a study of cytomegalovirus exposure and HLA in healthy donors. Sequencing was performed with immunoSEQ multiplex PCR; in TCRdb, only in-frame clones are kept and a portion is missing. The sample lists 99,000 or so clones, approximately 83% occurring once. Sequenced sample: PBMCs. Receptor source: a female donor in good health and CMV-seropositive. Each CDR3 is given with its conserved first and last residue. The order of the fields is D gene, V gene, J gene, clone size, CDR3 protein, CDR3 DNA. A D gene is named only where the DNA matches it firmly. The size of a clone is reported for some rows only, either as once, few or many, or as a class for expanded clones.

>TRBD2|TRBV18|TRBJ2-7|-
CASSPMTSVAYEQYF
TGTGCCAGCTCACCGATGACTAGCGTCGCCTACGAGCAGTACTTC
>TRBD2|TRBV7-2|TRBJ2-7|-
CASSLVLAGYEQYF
TGTGCCAGCAGCTTAGTGCTAGCGGGCTACGAGCAGTACTTC
>TRBD1|TRBV6-5|TRBJ1-4|-
CASSYTPGQSLLFF
TGTGCCAGCAGTTATACGCCGGGACAGTCGTTACTGTTTTTT
>-|TRBV6-6|TRBJ2-7|-
CATFDGSSYEQYF
TGTGCCACCTTCGACGGGAGCTCCTACGAGCAGTACTTC
>-|TRBV7-2|TRBJ2-7|-
CASSLGLVYEQYF
TGTGCCAGCAGCTTAGGGCTGGTCTACGAGCAGTACTTC
>-|TRBV6-5|TRBJ1-2|-
CASSYGGSNGYPF
TGTGCCAGCAGTTACGGAGGCTCAAACGGCTACCCCTTC
>TRBD2|TRBV27|TRBJ2-2|-
CASSSGLAVPNTGELFF
TGTGCCAGCAGTTCCGGACTAGCGGTACCGAACACCGGGGAGCTGTTTTTT
>-|TRBV30|TRBJ1-1|-
CAWTGPRVCEAFF
TGTGCCTGGACAGGGCCCCGGGTGTGCGAAGCTTTCTTT
>TRBD1|TRBV9|TRBJ2-7|-
CASSVGTGANEQYF
TGTGCCAGCAGCGTAGGGACAGGGGCAAATGAGCAGTACTTC
>-|TRBV2|TRBJ1-2|-
CASTDYGYTF
TGTGCCAGCACGGACTATGGCTACACCTTC
>-|TRBV5-4|TRBJ1-1|-
CASSLSGQNTEAFF
TGTGCCAGCAGCTTGTCAGGCCAGAACACTGAAGCTTTCTTT
>TRBD2|TRBV9|TRBJ2-1|-
CASSVFSGGGYNEQFF
TGTGCCAGCAGCGTATTCAGCGGGGGAGGGTACAATGAGCAGTTCTTC
>TRBD1|TRBV30|TRBJ1-3|-
CAWSFSIDRDRYF
TGTGCCTGGAGTTTTTCCATCGACAGGGACCGGTATTTT
>-|TRBV11-3|TRBJ2-1|-
CASSFQGKDEQFF
TGTGCCAGCAGCTTCCAGGGGAAGGATGAGCAGTTCTTC
>-|TRBV10-2|TRBJ2-3|-
CASSGRSGARDTQYF
TGCGCCAGCAGTGGGAGATCAGGGGCGAGAGATACGCAGTATTTT
>TRBD2|TRBV5-5|TRBJ2-1|-
CASSLGLAGYNEQFF
TGTGCCAGCAGCTTGGGACTAGCGGGTTACAATGAGCAGTTCTTC
>-|TRBV4-1|TRBJ1-5|few
CASSHSRSGDNQPQHF
TGCGCCAGCAGCCATTCAAGGAGTGGAGACAATCAGCCCCAGCATTTT
>-|TRBV28|TRBJ1-3|-
CASSLLRYSGNTIYF
TGTGCCAGCAGTTTGTTACGGTACTCTGGAAACACCATATATTTT
>-|TRBV10-3|TRBJ1-3|-
CAISESRTIYF
TGTGCCATCAGTGAAAGCCGTACCATATATTTT
>TRBD2|TRBV28|TRBJ2-1|-
CASSSGGGNNNEQFF
TGTGCCAGCAGTTCTGGGGGGGGGAACAACAATGAGCAGTTCTTC